A single sample is the source of the 21 T cell receptor beta chains below, sequenced in a study of T-cell reconstitution after alpha-beta-depleted transplantation in children. The TCRbeta library incorporated unique molecular identifiers. MiXCR, run by TCRdb on the PCR reads, gives a single entry per CDR3 protein. The sample has 300,000 to 400,000 distinct CDR3 sequences, less than 15% seen once. The input for sequencing was PBMCs, taken from the stem cell graft. These receptors were obtained from a human donor who donated a stem cell graft to a child with Fanconi anemia.

This clonotype was recorded at least ten times. The rearrangement links TRBV28 to TRBJ1-3; no firm D call. The CDR3 loop spans 17 amino acids. CDR1 and CDR2 from the germline V gene are MDHEN and SYDVKM. The V and J ends lost 3 bases and 0 bases respectively, with 15 bases between them. CDR3 region: CASSLIMGSFSGNTIYF. As DNA, the CDR3 is TGTGCCAGCAGTTTGATAATGGGTTCCTTCTCTGGAAACACCATATATTTT.

J is TRBJ2-7 and V is TRBV30; D unclear. V shed 1 base and J shed 0 bases, with 13 bases lying between them. CDR3 length equals 15 residues. Germline V gene lookup returns CDR1 GTSNPN and CDR2 SVGIG (reference sequence). The DNA for the CDR3 is TGTGCCTGGAGTGCTCTGGATCTCCTCTCCTACGAGCAGTACGTC. Encoded protein: CAWSALDLLSYEQYV.

This sequence joins TRBV7-6 and TRBJ2-2, with D possibly TRBD1 on 8 matching bases. The CDR3 length is 21 residues. Germline CDR1 reads SGHVS; CDR2 reads FNYEAQ. V was cut by 2 bases and J by 7 bases, with 32 bases left in between. This chain's CDR3 is CASSLPMGQAPGLPKDGELFF. The CDR3 coding sequence is TGTGCCAGCAGCTTACCTATGGGACAGGCACCGGGACTACCTAAGGACGGGGAGCTGTTTTTT.

This sequence joins TRBV28 and TRBJ2-1; D possibly corresponds to TRBD2 (5 bases). The V gene lost 6 bases and the J gene lost 4 bases, with 10 bases spanning the gap. CDR3 length: 13 amino acids. Germline V gives CDR1 MDHEN, CDR2 SYDVKM. CDR3 in DNA: TGTGCCAGCAGGTACCCGGGATACAATGAGCAGTTCTTC. The encoded protein is CASRYPGYNEQFF.

This clonotype has just a few counts. CDR3 sequence (DNA): TGTGCCATCAGATCCCCGGGATCGCTGAACACTGAAGCTTTCTTT. This gives the protein CAIRSPGSLNTEAFF. The rearrangement uses TRBV10-3 and TRBJ1-1, with D unresolved. V was pared by 6 bases and J by 0 bases, with 14 bases between. This CDR3 is built from 15 residues. Germline V CDR1 and CDR2: ENHRY, SYGVKD.

This clonotype was found a few times. The chain links TRBV21-1 to TRBJ2-5. TRBV21-1 is listed as a pseudogene. The CDR3 totals 13 residues. CDR3 protein: CASSKAGSETQYF. The CDR3 DNA is TGTGCCAGCAGCAAGGCAGGGTCTGAGACCCAGTACTTC.

This clonotype was recorded at least ten times. This chain uses TRBV5-1 with TRBJ2-7; D may be TRBD2 (6 bases). V was shortened by 0 bases and J by 0 bases, with 7 bases between the two germline ends. This CDR3 is built from 14 residues. CDR1 and CDR2 from the germline V gene are SGHRS and YFSETQ. This chain's CDR3 is CASSLAGDSYEQYF. CDR3 in DNA: TGCGCCAGCAGCTTGGCGGGGGACTCCTACGAGCAGTACTTC.

There are a few counts of this clonotype. This chain uses TRBV11-2 with TRBJ2-1; TRBD2 is a possible D gene (5 bases). Trimming shortened V by 4 bases and J by 10 bases, and 23 bases separated the two germline ends. Germline values: CDR1 SGHAT, CDR2 FQNNGV. The CDR3 length is 16 residues. The CDR3 DNA is TGTGCCAGCAGCTCCCAATCCCGGGCGGGTGCAGCGGAGCAGTTCTTC. Encoded protein: CASSSQSRAGAAEQFF.

The chain combines TRBV19 with TRBJ2-1; 13 nucleotides agree with TRBD2. V trimming: 7 bases; J trimming: 10 bases; junction bases outside the gene matches: 10. The CDR3 sequence is 15 residues long. In germline, CDR1 is LNHDA, CDR2 SQIVND (reference sequence). CDR3 protein: CASNSGLAGAEEQFF. In DNA, the CDR3 is TGTGCCAGTAACTCCGGACTAGCGGGGGCCGAGGAGCAGTTCTTC.

This clonotype was counted only a few times. This chain joins TRBV5-1 and TRBJ2-1; no reliable D call. Trimming took 2 bases from V and 7 from J, leaving 10 bases between them. Germline CDR1 reads SGHRS; CDR2 reads YFSETQ. This CDR3 spans 13 amino acids. CDR3 protein: CASSFAGRNEQFF. CDR3 DNA: TGCGCCAGCAGCTTTGCAGGTCGGAATGAGCAGTTCTTC.

This chain links TRBV4-1 with TRBJ2-2; D possibly corresponds to TRBD2 (5 bases). From germline, CDR1 is MGHRA and CDR2 YSYEKL. V gave up 0 bases and J gave up 6 bases, with 14 bases separating them. The CDR3 loop spans 16 amino acids. The CDR3 DNA is TGCGCCAGCAGCCAAGATGGCTCCGGGGTAGCCGGGGAGCTGTTTTTT. Its translation is CASSQDGSGVAGELFF.

The J gene is TRBJ2-5, the V gene TRBV6-5; TRBD2 aligns across 15 bases. Trimming removed 4 bases from V and 5 bases from J; junction bases left unmatched: 14. Germline V gene sequence: CDR1 MNHEY, CDR2 SVGAGI. This CDR3 region has 19 residues. The CDR3 region has the DNA TGTGCCAGCAGTTCTAGACATGGACTAGCGGGGGGGACGGCCGAGACCCAGTACTTC. Its protein is CASSSRHGLAGGTAETQYF.

As DNA, the CDR3 is TGTGCCAGTAGAGCCGGGACACTCTATGGCTACACCTTC. Its translation is CASRAGTLYGYTF. The gene calls are TRBV19 and TRBJ1-2; D may be TRBD1 (6 bases). Germline assignment: CDR1 LNHDA and CDR2 SQIVND (reference sequence). The CDR3 has 13 residues. Trimming removed 6 bases at V and 4 bases at J, with 12 bases between.

The chain combines TRBV13 with TRBJ2-7; 7 bases align to TRBD1. The CDR3 covers 15 residues. Germline V CDR1 and CDR2: PRHDT, FYEKMQ (reference sequence). The junction had 8 bases not matched to a gene; V was cut back by 5 bases and J by 1 base. The CDR3 here is CASSPNDRASYEQYF. The CDR3 DNA follows: TGTGCCAGCAGCCCAAACGACAGGGCATCCTACGAGCAGTACTTC. Full variable domain (remainder filled in from reference TRBV13 and TRBJ2-7): AAGVIQSPRHLIKEKRETATLKCYPIPRHDTVYWYQQGPGQDPQFLISFYEKMQSDKGSIPDRFSAQQFSDYHSELNMSSLELGDSALYFCASSPNDRASYEQYFGPGTRLTVT.

This rearrangement joins TRBV29-1 to TRBJ2-1, with D possibly matching TRBD1 (6 bases). Germline V gene sequence: CDR1 SQVTM, CDR2 ANQGSEA. CDR3 length equals 15 residues. Trimming pared 3 bases from V and 7 bases from J, leaving 19 bases between. The CDR3 region has the DNA TGCAGCGTTGATCCTTCCATCAGGGGCGGGAATGAGCAGTTCTTC. The encoded protein is CSVDPSIRGGNEQFF.

This chain uses TRBV6-2 or TRBV6-3 with TRBJ1-1; D remains ambiguous. Deletions cut 2 bases from V and 0 bases from J, with 10 bases between. CDR3 size: 15 residues. Germline V gene sequence: CDR1 MNHEY, CDR2 SVGEGT. The CDR3 DNA sequence: TGTGCCAGCAGTTACGGCGCAAGGGTGAACACTGAAGCTTTCTTT. As protein: CASSYGARVNTEAFF.

This clonotype came up a few times. The chain joins TRBV9 to TRBJ2-1; 8 positions agree with TRBD2. This CDR3 has 15 residues. Germline-derived CDR1 and CDR2 are SGDLS and YYNGEE. Losses at the gene ends were 0 bases for V and 6 bases for J; bases not matched to a gene: 5. In nucleotides, the CDR3 is TGTGCCAGCAGCGTAGGTAGCGGGGTGTTCAATGAGCAGTTCTTC. This sequence encodes CASSVGSGVFNEQFF.

This clonotype was detected many times. V and J are TRBV7-6 and TRBJ1-3; the D gene is possibly TRBD1 (6 bases). V was pared by 4 bases and J by 0 bases, with 10 bases between. Germline V gene lookup returns CDR1 SGHVS and CDR2 FNYEAQ. The CDR3 totals 15 residues. The CDR3 here is CASSSGHDSGNTIYF. The CDR3 bases are TGTGCCAGCAGCTCGGGACACGACTCTGGAAACACCATATATTTT.

The chain recombines TRBV29-1 with TRBJ1-1; perhaps TRBD1 as D (6 bases). Germline V gene data show CDR1 as SQVTM and CDR2 as ANQGSEA. With 3 bases removed from V and 1 base from J, the gap between germline ends came to 6 bases. The CDR3 length is 12 residues. The CDR3 nucleotides read TGCAGCGTTGAGACAGGGAACACTGAAGCTTTCTTT. Its translation is CSVETGNTEAFF.

The chain links TRBV12-3 or TRBV12-4 to TRBJ2-1, with D uncertain. The CDR3 consists of 15 residues. Trimming left V 4 bases short and J 5 bases short, with 15 bases between. This CDR3 is CASSSQVLSDNEQFF. The CDR3 DNA sequence: TGTGCCAGCAGTTCCCAGGTCCTTTCTGACAATGAGCAGTTCTTC.

This clonotype has a count of ten or more. CDR3 protein: CASTNDGHQETQYF. CDR3 bases: TGTGCCAGCACCAACGACGGTCACCAAGAGACCCAGTACTTC. The chain employs TRBV7-9 and TRBJ2-5, with unresolved D. V shed 7 bases and J shed 0 bases, with 12 bases lying between them. The CDR3 runs to 14 residues. CDR1 is SEHNR and CDR2 is FQNEAQ in the germline V gene (reference sequence). The variable domain in full, with the rest retrieved from reference TRBV7-9 and TRBJ2-5, is DTGVSQNPRHKITKRGQNVTFRCDPISEHNRLYWYRQTLGQGPEFLTYFQNEAQLEKSRLLSDRFSAERPKGSFSTLEIQRTEQGDSAMYLCASTNDGHQETQYFGPGTRLLVL.